These T cell receptor beta chains were read from a single sample in a study of blood T cell repertoires in COVID-19. Generated by immunoSEQ multiplex PCR, the TCRdb table keeps only in-frame clones and is missing some. The sample lists 70,000 or so clones, 90% occurring once. The sequencing sample was made of peripheral blood. All receptors derive from a human donor in a cohort sampled during active COVID-19. The CDR3 runs from the conserved cysteine through the conserved F or W. Each record gives: V gene, clone size, D gene, J gene, CDR3 protein, CDR3 DNA. A D gene is named only where the DNA matches it firmly. Expanded clones are given a class, and other clones once, few, many or no size at all.

v_gene: TRBV6-2/TRBV6-3; abundance: -; d_gene: -; j_gene: TRBJ1-2; CDR3aa: CASSAAGGNYGYTF; CDR3nt: TGTGCCAGCAGCGCGGCGGGGGGCAACTATGGCTACACCTTC
v_gene: TRBV27; abundance: -; d_gene: -; j_gene: TRBJ1-1; CDR3aa: CASSLRDNLNTEAFF; CDR3nt: TGTGCCAGCAGTTTACGGGACAACCTGAACACTGAAGCTTTCTTT
v_gene: TRBV3-1/TRBV3-2; abundance: -; d_gene: TRBD2; j_gene: TRBJ2-4; CDR3aa: CASSSAGGAEYF; CDR3nt: TGTGCCAGCAGCTCTGCGGGGGGTGCCGAGTACTTC
v_gene: TRBV6-2/TRBV6-3; abundance: -; d_gene: TRBD2; j_gene: TRBJ2-2; CDR3aa: CASSPPYGTSGRIGGELFF; CDR3nt: TGTGCCAGCAGTCCACCCTATGGGACTAGCGGGAGGATAGGCGGGGAGCTGTTTTTT
v_gene: TRBV7-3; abundance: -; d_gene: TRBD2; j_gene: TRBJ2-5; CDR3aa: CASSSAAGGPGETQYF; CDR3nt: TGTGCCAGCAGCTCCGCAGCGGGAGGGCCGGGTGAGACCCAGTACTTC
v_gene: TRBV28; abundance: -; d_gene: TRBD1; j_gene: TRBJ2-5; CDR3aa: CASKLGQGQTQYF; CDR3nt: TGTGCCAGCAAGTTGGGACAGGGCCAGACCCAGTACTTC
v_gene: TRBV28; abundance: -; d_gene: TRBD1; j_gene: TRBJ2-5; CDR3aa: CASSVAGQGEETQYF; CDR3nt: TGTGCCAGCAGTGTTGCGGGACAGGGTGAGGAGACCCAGTACTTC
v_gene: TRBV4-1; abundance: once; d_gene: TRBD2; j_gene: TRBJ2-7; CDR3aa: CASSHLAGGFYEQYF; CDR3nt: TGCGCCAGCAGCCATTTAGCGGGAGGGTTCTACGAGCAGTACTTC
v_gene: TRBV7-6; abundance: -; d_gene: TRBD2; j_gene: TRBJ2-1; CDR3aa: CASSLGREGGNEQFF; CDR3nt: TGTGCCAGCAGCTTAGGGCGGGAGGGAGGAAATGAGCAGTTCTTC
v_gene: TRBV5-4; abundance: -; d_gene: TRBD2; j_gene: TRBJ2-2; CDR3aa: CASSFYRREGSAGELFF; CDR3nt: TGTGCCAGCAGCTTCTATCGGCGGGAGGGCAGCGCCGGGGAGCTGTTTTTT
v_gene: TRBV7-8; abundance: -; d_gene: TRBD1; j_gene: TRBJ1-4; CDR3aa: CASSSIWAGGNEKLFF; CDR3nt: TGTGCCAGCAGCTCCATCTGGGCAGGGGGAAATGAAAAACTGTTTTTT
v_gene: TRBV4-1; abundance: -; d_gene: TRBD1; j_gene: TRBJ1-4; CDR3aa: CASSPRTGTRGLFF; CDR3nt: TGCGCCAGCAGCCCACGGACAGGGACGAGGGGACTGTTTTTT
v_gene: TRBV10-3; abundance: -; d_gene: TRBD2; j_gene: TRBJ2-3; CDR3aa: CATAPAGGSDTQYF; CDR3nt: TGTGCCACCGCCCCAGCGGGAGGATCAGATACGCAGTATTTT
v_gene: TRBV27; abundance: -; d_gene: -; j_gene: TRBJ2-1; CDR3aa: CASSRRSGTGNYDYNEQFF; CDR3nt: TGTGCCAGCAGCCGTAGGAGCGGTACAGGGAACTACGACTACAATGAGCAGTTCTTC
v_gene: TRBV2; abundance: -; d_gene: TRBD1; j_gene: TRBJ2-1; CDR3aa: CASSTTGDTEFF; CDR3nt: TGTGCCAGCAGTACTACAGGGGATACGGAGTTCTTC
v_gene: TRBV27; abundance: -; d_gene: TRBD1; j_gene: TRBJ1-1; CDR3aa: CASSYWTGVNTEAFF; CDR3nt: TGTGCCAGCAGTTACTGGACAGGGGTGAACACTGAAGCTTTCTTT
v_gene: TRBV6-5; abundance: -; d_gene: TRBD2; j_gene: TRBJ2-7; CDR3aa: CASSTSGRGSYEQYF; CDR3nt: TGTGCCAGCAGCACAAGCGGGAGGGGGTCCTACGAGCAGTACTTC
v_gene: TRBV10-3; abundance: -; d_gene: -; j_gene: TRBJ2-7; CDR3aa: CAIRPSTPISYEQYF; CDR3nt: TGTGCCATCAGGCCCAGTACACCGATATCCTACGAGCAGTACTTC
v_gene: TRBV24-1; abundance: -; d_gene: -; j_gene: TRBJ2-2; CDR3aa: CATSGVARTGELFF; CDR3nt: TGTGCCACCAGTGGGGTAGCCAGAACCGGGGAGCTGTTTTTT
v_gene: TRBV30; abundance: -; d_gene: TRBD2; j_gene: TRBJ2-7; CDR3aa: CAGGELASVSYEQYF; CDR3nt: TGTGCCGGGGGGGAGTTAGCTAGCGTTTCCTACGAGCAGTACTTC
v_gene: TRBV28; abundance: -; d_gene: TRBD2; j_gene: TRBJ2-1; CDR3aa: CASRSSGGRHNEQFF; CDR3nt: TGTGCCAGCAGGTCTAGCGGGGGCCGCCACAATGAGCAGTTCTTC
v_gene: TRBV19; abundance: -; d_gene: -; j_gene: TRBJ1-6; CDR3aa: CASSQSEGGNSPLHF; CDR3nt: TGTGCCAGTAGTCAGTCGGAAGGGGGTAATTCACCCCTCCACTTT
v_gene: TRBV19; abundance: -; d_gene: -; j_gene: TRBJ1-1; CDR3aa: CASSTSSGRHTEAFF; CDR3nt: TGTGCCAGTAGTACCTCCTCCGGGAGACACACTGAAGCTTTCTTT
v_gene: TRBV6-5; abundance: -; d_gene: TRBD2; j_gene: TRBJ2-1; CDR3aa: CASRPGLAPNEQFF; CDR3nt: TGTGCCAGCCGGCCTGGACTAGCCCCGAATGAGCAGTTCTTC
v_gene: TRBV3-1/TRBV3-2; abundance: -; d_gene: -; j_gene: TRBJ1-3; CDR3aa: CASSQGPSYTSGNTIYF; CDR3nt: TGTGCCAGCAGCCAAGGTCCAAGTTACACCTCTGGAAACACCATATATTTT
v_gene: TRBV7-2; abundance: -; d_gene: -; j_gene: TRBJ2-1; CDR3aa: CASSLYYNPYNEQFF; CDR3nt: TGTGCCAGCAGCCTCTACTACAACCCGTACAATGAGCAGTTCTTC
v_gene: TRBV12-1; abundance: -; d_gene: -; j_gene: TRBJ2-1; CDR3aa: CASSSLAGRGNEQFF; CDR3nt: TGTGCCAGCAGCTCTCTAGCGGGAAGAGGGAATGAGCAGTTCTTC
v_gene: TRBV10-3; abundance: -; d_gene: -; j_gene: TRBJ1-4; CDR3aa: CAISETRATNEKLFF; CDR3nt: TGTGCCATCAGTGAGACCAGGGCAACTAATGAAAAACTGTTTTTT
v_gene: TRBV5-6; abundance: -; d_gene: -; j_gene: TRBJ2-6; CDR3aa: CASSFTLSGANVLTF; CDR3nt: TGTGCCAGCAGCTTTACACTATCTGGGGCCAACGTCCTGACTTTC
v_gene: TRBV5-1; abundance: once; d_gene: TRBD2; j_gene: TRBJ2-6; CDR3aa: CASSLGLAGGAGANVLTF; CDR3nt: TGCGCCAGCAGCCTCGGACTAGCGGGAGGGGCTGGGGCCAACGTCCTGACTTTC